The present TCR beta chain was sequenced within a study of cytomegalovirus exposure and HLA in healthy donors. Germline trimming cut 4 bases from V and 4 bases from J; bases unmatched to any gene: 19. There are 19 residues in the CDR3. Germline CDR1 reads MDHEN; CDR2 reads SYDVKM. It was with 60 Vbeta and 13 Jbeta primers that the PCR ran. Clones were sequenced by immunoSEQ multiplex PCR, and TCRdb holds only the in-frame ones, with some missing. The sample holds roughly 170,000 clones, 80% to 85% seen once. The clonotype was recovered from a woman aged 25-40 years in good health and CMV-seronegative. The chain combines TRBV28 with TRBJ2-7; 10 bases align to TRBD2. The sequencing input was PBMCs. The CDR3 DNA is TGTGCCAGCAGTTCCCATCGTGGACTAGCGGACTTGGATCGGTACGAGCAGTACTTC. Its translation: CASSSHRGLADLDRYEQYF. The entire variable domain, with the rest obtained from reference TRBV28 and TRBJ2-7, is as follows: DVKVTQSSRYLVKRTGEKVFLECVQDMDHENMFWYRQDPGLGLRLIYFSYDVKMKEKGDIPEGYSVSREKKERFSLILESASTNQTSMYLCASSSHRGLADLDRYEQYFGPGTRLTVT.